Each of the 23 T cell receptor beta chains below was sequenced from the same sample in a study of CD8 T cells in ankylosing spondylitis (TCRdb year 2017). Libraries came from 5' RACE. Sequencing used an Illumina HiSeq 2500. TCRdb itself trimmed the public reads at Q25 with fastp, ran MiXCR and retained productive beta chains. Rows are combined by CDR3 protein, so each entry shows the most common genes and DNA. The sample table contains 250,000 to 350,000 distinct CDR3 sequences; only one count was recorded for about 20% of them. Jointly, the top ten make up about 8% of the sample. The material sequenced was blood, either unsorted or a sorted T cell fraction (not recorded which). These receptors were obtained from a male donor with ankylosing spondylitis or in good health (not recorded which).

V is TRBV28 and J is TRBJ2-4; D ambiguous. V was pared by 3 bases and J by 0 bases, with 9 bases between. The CDR3 runs 15 residues. CDR1 and CDR2 (germline): MDHEN, SYDVKM. DNA of the CDR3: TGTGCCAGCAGTTTCTCGGGTCTAGCCAAAAACATTCAGTACTTC. Amino acid sequence: CASSFSGLAKNIQYF.

This sequence joins TRBV10-3 and TRBJ2-6; D is undetermined. The V gene's germline CDR1 is ENHRY and CDR2 SYGVKD. V was cut by 7 bases and J by 0 bases, with 10 bases left in between. The CDR3 has 15 amino acids. CDR3 coding DNA: TGTGCCATCACTGCGACAAACTCTGGGGCCAACGTCCTGACTTTC. Protein: CAITATNSGANVLTF.

CDR3 residues: CASSQQGAQNTEAFF. The CDR3, as DNA: TGTGCCAGCAGTCAACAGGGGGCCCAGAACACTGAAGCTTTCTTT. The rearrangement uses TRBV2 and TRBJ1-1; 9 bases are a match to TRBD1. Germline CDR1 reads SNHLY; CDR2 reads FYNNEI. The CDR3 length is 15 residues. The trim removed 5 bases at V and 1 base at J, leaving 5 bases unmatched.

This clonotype was seen a handful of times. The chain has TRBV10-2 and TRBJ2-1; D is possibly TRBD2 (7 bases). CDR3 length: 15 amino acids. V lost 7 bases to trimming and J lost 6 bases, with 19 bases between them. Germline lookup yields CDR1 WSHSY and CDR2 SAAADI. The DNA of the CDR3 is TGCGCCAGCACAAAGGGGGGGGTCCCCACCAATGAGCAGTTCTTC. Translating it yields CASTKGGVPTNEQFF.

This clonotype was seen a handful of times. The chain links TRBV12-3 or TRBV12-4 to TRBJ2-3; D might be TRBD1 (5 bases). The CDR3 spans 14 residues. Trimming pared 5 bases from V and 3 bases from J, leaving 12 bases between. CDR3 protein: CASSLRQRTDTQYF. As DNA, the CDR3 is TGTGCCAGCAGTCTAAGACAGAGAACAGATACGCAGTATTTT.

This clonotype was picked up many times. The rearrangement uses TRBV28 and TRBJ2-5; TRBD2 matches at 10 bases. This CDR3 region has 12 residues. Germline V CDR1 and CDR2: MDHEN, SYDVKM. Trimming removed 10 bases from V and 5 bases from J; junction bases left unmatched: 4. This CDR3 reads CATYSGRETQYF. The CDR3 DNA reads as TGTGCCACCTATAGCGGGAGGGAGACCCAGTACTTC.

The table lists this clonotype with many counts. The chain has TRBV29-1 and TRBJ2-3; D is unclear. The germline V gene has CDR1 SQVTM and CDR2 ANQGSEA. This CDR3 comprises 13 residues. V was cut by 1 base and J by 2 bases, with 7 bases left in between. The chain's CDR3 is CSVEGLNTDTQYF. DNA for the CDR3: TGCAGCGTTGAAGGGCTGAACACAGATACGCAGTATTTT.

This chain connects TRBV6-2 or TRBV6-3 to TRBJ2-7; 11 bases align to TRBD2. There are 18 residues in the CDR3. Losses at the gene ends were 6 bases for V and 5 bases for J; bases not matched to a gene: 18. Germline lookup yields CDR1 MNHEY and CDR2 SVGEGT. CDR3 bases: TGTGCCAGCAGCAACACGACTAGCGGGATCAGGCCCGCGCACGAGCAGTACGTC. This codes for CASSNTTSGIRPAHEQYV.

This chain connects TRBV29-1 to TRBJ2-5, with D possibly TRBD1 on 6 matching bases. Germline CDR1 and CDR2: SQVTM and ANQGSEA. CDR3 size: 13 residues. Trimming stripped 7 bases from V and 2 bases from J, with 14 bases between. The CDR3 region is CSGRMTGQETQYF. In DNA, the CDR3 is TGCAGCGGCCGGATGACAGGACAAGAGACCCAGTACTTC.

The chain employs TRBV12-3 or TRBV12-4 and TRBJ1-4; 8 bases agree with TRBD1. The CDR3 is made up of 14 amino acids. V was pared by 5 bases and J by 8 bases, with 7 bases of the junction left unmatched. The CDR3: CASSADRVAEKLFF. The CDR3, as DNA: TGTGCCAGCAGTGCGGACAGGGTTGCCGAAAAACTGTTTTTT.

This clonotype was picked up a small number of times. This chain connects TRBV28 to TRBJ2-7; D perhaps matches TRBD1 (7 bases). Per the germline V gene, CDR1 is MDHEN and CDR2 is SYDVKM. V lost 5 bases, J lost 7 bases, and 18 bases lay in between. The CDR3 sequence is 14 residues long. The CDR3 sequence: CASSPHDRAGEQYV. CDR3 coding DNA: TGTGCCAGCAGTCCCCATGACAGGGCGGGAGAGCAGTACGTC.

The chain's CDR3 is CSVRMTGGRETQYF. The CDR3 DNA reads as TGCAGCGTTAGGATGACAGGGGGCCGGGAGACCCAGTACTTC. The chain combines TRBV29-1 with TRBJ2-5, with 10 bases that match TRBD1. From germline, CDR1 is SQVTM and CDR2 ANQGSEA. J gave up 5 bases and V 5 bases, and 8 bases lay outside the gene matches. CDR3 length equals 14 residues.

This clonotype was picked up a small number of times. The V call is TRBV25-1, the J call TRBJ1-2; D is unresolved. Per germline, CDR1 MGHDK and CDR2 SYGVNS. V lost 5 bases, J lost 4 bases, and 17 bases lay in between. The CDR3 is 15 amino acids. CDR3: CASSRLSEDTYGYTF. For the CDR3, the DNA is TGTGCCAGCAGTAGGCTCAGCGAGGATACCTATGGCTACACCTTC.

V usage is TRBV5-1 and J usage is TRBJ1-1; 8 bases map to TRBD1. V shed 1 base, J shed 6 bases, and the junction held 5 bases outside the gene matches. Germline V gene data show CDR1 as SGHRS and CDR2 as YFSETQ. This CDR3 comprises 14 residues. CDR3 nucleotide sequence: TGCGCCAGCAGCTTGTCCCAGGGGGCACCTGAAGCTTTCTTT. It yields the protein CASSLSQGAPEAFF.

A few counts support this clonotype. The chain is built from TRBV6-1 and TRBJ1-2; TRBD1 aligns across 7 bases. V lost 4 bases and J lost 5; bases outside the gene matches: 7. The CDR3 extends over 14 amino acids. Looked up from germline, CDR1 is MNHNS and CDR2 is SASEGT. In DNA, the CDR3 is TGTGCCAGCAGTGTACAGGGGCCTGGTTATGGCTACACCTTC. This gives the protein CASSVQGPGYGYTF.

The chain combines TRBV27 with TRBJ2-1; D might be TRBD1 (6 bases). V gave up 5 bases and J gave up 6 bases, with 8 bases separating them. The CDR3 loop spans 12 amino acids. Germline CDR1 reads MNHEY; CDR2 reads SMNVEV (reference sequence). This CDR3 reads CASSAQGNEQFF. CDR3 bases: TGTGCCAGCAGTGCACAGGGCAATGAGCAGTTCTTC.

This clonotype was seen at least ten times. The chain links TRBV20-1 to TRBJ2-1; 12 bases fit TRBD2. The trim removed 4 bases at V and 0 bases at J, leaving 4 bases unmatched. The germline V gene has CDR1 DFQATT and CDR2 SNEGSKA (reference sequence). The CDR3 has 16 amino acids. Here the CDR3 reads CSATGLAGSSYNEQFF. CDR3 DNA: TGCAGTGCTACAGGACTAGCGGGAAGCTCCTACAATGAGCAGTTCTTC.

By frequency in the sample, this clonotype is medium-sized. The chain couples TRBV7-9 to TRBJ2-7; weak D call: TRBD2 (6 bases). Per the germline V gene, CDR1 is SEHNR and CDR2 is FQNEAQ (reference sequence). CDR3 length: 14 residues. The V gene lost 5 bases and the J gene lost 4 bases, with 15 bases spanning the gap. CDR3 sequence (DNA): TGTGCCAGCAGCCCTGGGCGGGGTTGGTACGAGCAGTACGTC. Its protein product is CASSPGRGWYEQYV.

The table lists this clonotype with a few counts. This sequence joins TRBV29-1 and TRBJ2-1; D not resolved. CDR1 is SQVTM and CDR2 is ANQGSEA in the germline V gene. The CDR3 is 13 amino acids. Deletions cut 8 bases from V and 6 bases from J, with 17 bases between. CDR3 in amino acids: CSSPWGNRNEQFF. CDR3 DNA sequence: TGCAGCTCCCCCTGGGGAAACCGCAATGAGCAGTTCTTC.

This clonotype was detected ten times or more. The chain couples TRBV9 to TRBJ2-3; no reliable D call. Trimming shortened V by 0 bases and J by 1 base, and 3 bases separated the two germline ends. Germline V lookup: CDR1 SGDLS, CDR2 YYNGEE. CDR3 length: 13 amino acids. The DNA for the CDR3 is TGTGCCAGCAGCGTAGATGGCACAGATACGCAGTATTTT. Its translation: CASSVDGTDTQYF.

This clonotype was recorded many times. This chain connects TRBV5-1 to TRBJ1-1; possible D gene TRBD1, 6 bases. CDR3 length equals 13 residues. The V gene's germline CDR1 is SGHRS and CDR2 YFSETQ. V was pared by 4 bases and J by 6 bases, with 13 bases between. This CDR3 reads CASSPQGGAEAFF. The CDR3 DNA is TGCGCCAGCAGCCCACAGGGAGGTGCTGAAGCTTTCTTT.

This clonotype was detected many times. In nucleotides, the CDR3 is TGTGCCAGCAGCGTAGCAGTCGAGACCTACGAGCAGTACGTC. Amino acids: CASSVAVETYEQYV. The chain employs TRBV9 and TRBJ2-7; D not resolved. V was pared by 0 bases and J by 2 bases, with 9 bases between. CDR3 length equals 14 residues. In germline, CDR1 is SGDLS, CDR2 YYNGEE.

This clonotype turned up a few times. This chain uses TRBV3-1 with TRBJ1-4; D not certain. CDR1 and CDR2 from the germline V gene are LGHDT and YNNKEL (reference sequence). V was trimmed by 2 bases and J by 7 bases, leaving 8 bases between them. The CDR3 is 13 residues long. The CDR3 bases are TGTGCCAGCAGCCAACTCGGGCCTGAAAAACTGTTTTTT. Encoded protein: CASSQLGPEKLFF.